The text below deals with one T cell receptor (beta chain). A read error may produce the germline difference seen at one junction end. Germline assignment: CDR1 SEHNR and CDR2 FQNEAQ (reference sequence). The CDR3 is made up of 16 amino acids. The data were obtained in a study of tumor-infiltrating lymphocytes in primary liver carcinoma. Background on the study: Staged T1-T3 N0M0, the tumors had sizes that ranged from about 4.2 to 10 cm across. Productive TCRbeta read counts per sample ran from roughly 3.4 to 7.5 million and were similar across tissue types.

Co-extracted RNA and DNA came from roughly 20-30 mg of unsorted bulk tissue. Each individual tumor supplied samples from five separate regions. The investigators made TCR beta cDNA from around 530 ng total RNA, using a constant-region primer. What produced the TCR beta libraries was three nested multiplex PCR rounds using slightly modified ARM-PCR. With TRBV1-TRBV30 forward primers and a C-beta reverse primer, the first two PCR rounds were run for roughly 9 cycles each. TCRdb re-called the multiplex PCR reads with MiXCR, one entry per CDR3 protein. The sample carries tens of thousands of distinct CDR3 sequences, over 70% recorded once.

This receptor was taken from a man aged 35-49 years with primary liver carcinoma and hepatitis B virus infection. The chain uses TRBV7-9 and TRBJ2-3, with 8 nucleotides matching TRBD2. Sequences were obtained from liver tumor tissue from sampling region 2. As for subset: tumor region T2, inferior pole. Here the CDR3 reads CASSPWTSGSPDTQCF. DNA of the CDR3: TGTGCCAGCAGCCCCTGGACCAGCGGGAGCCCAGATACGCAGTGTTTT.